The rows below give T cell receptor beta chains drawn from one sample of a study of cytotoxic CD8 clonotypes in ibrutinib-treated CLL. Method: immunoSEQ multiplex PCR; TCRdb's copy keeps in-frame clones and lacks some. The data show approximately 350,000 clones, under 70% seen once. Sequencing was performed on PBMCs, taken after 36 months of ibrutinib treatment. Receptor source: a human donor with chronic lymphocytic leukemia. CDR3s leave out the opening cysteine and the closing phenylalanine or tryptophan. Part of the rows lack a size; the others show once, few, many or a class for expanded clones.

j_call v_call clone_size cdr3_aa
TRBJ2-1 TRBV5-6 NA ASSPRTRFEQF
TRBJ1-6 TRBV4-1 NA ASSFPRGNSPLH
TRBJ2-4 TRBV2 few ASSAEQGFKNIQY
TRBJ2-1 TRBV12-5 NA ASGLITGSSYNEQF
TRBJ1-3 TRBV29-1 NA SVGYSKKSSGNTIY
TRBJ2-7 TRBV7-2 NA ASSLEVGVYEQY
TRBJ1-1 TRBV28 NA ASSSPYLDRGPMNTEAF
TRBJ2-7 TRBV7-2 few ASSPGQVSYEQY
TRBJ2-7 TRBV27 NA ASSPNLARAGGQY
TRBJ1-2 TRBV7-9 few ASSASVAVAGGYT
TRBJ2-5 TRBV9 few ASSARGWSGTQY
TRBJ2-3 TRBV19 NA ASSLDPGDTDTQY
TRBJ1-4 TRBV19 NA ASSITTGGEKLF
TRBJ2-3 TRBV27 few ASSLFTRSADTQY
TRBJ2-1 TRBV29-1 NA SVDLAGVYNEQF
TRBJ2-7 TRBV7-6 NA ASSFGAAGGGEQY
TRBJ2-3 TRBV15 NA ATSPFAAGSEGDTQY
TRBJ2-6 TRBV18 NA ASSPQRTGVVLT
TRBJ2-7 TRBV5-1 few ASSLVLSPGEQY
TRBJ1-1 TRBV15 few ATSSRRSAEAF
TRBJ2-1 TRBV5-1 few ASSLSLFNEQF
TRBJ2-2 TRBV5-5 NA ASSLRSTGELF
TRBJ2-7 TRBV4-1 few ASSHTGTGGPYEQY
TRBJ2-7 TRBV7-9 NA ASSLSNWGLRTYEQY
TRBJ2-7 TRBV7-2 NA ASSLEEGASYEQY
TRBJ2-7 TRBV11-2 NA ASSLSSSLAYEQY
TRBJ2-7 TRBV4-1 NA ASSPDRGHYEQY
TRBJ2-1 TRBV7-9 NA ASRKREAYNEQF
TRBJ1-6 TRBV9 few ASSVGGQGAGSPLH
TRBJ2-3 TRBV2 NA ASTMFSNTDTQY
TRBJ2-2 TRBV9 NA ASSVATGELF
TRBJ2-1 TRBV5-1 NA ASSGGSGNEQF
TRBJ1-1 TRBV7-2 NA ASTWTGNTEAF
TRBJ2-7 TRBV9 NA ASSAGTGYEQY
TRBJ2-7 TRBV10-3 NA ATRTSGRKSYEQY
TRBJ2-1 TRBV7-8 NA ASSPWRGVYNEQF
TRBJ2-7 TRBV27 NA ASSLTGAKQY
TRBJ2-5 TRBV5-4 NA ASSLGVGGAAETQY
TRBJ2-7 TRBV7-9 once ASSFRGHEQY
TRBJ1-2 TRBV21-1 NA ASSKRDRVRYGYT
TRBJ2-7 TRBV2 NA ASSHDPGSHEQY
TRBJ2-3 TRBV5-1 NA ASRPQGATSTDTQY
TRBJ2-6 TRBV13 NA ASSSGGGLGSGANVLT
TRBJ2-1 TRBV28 NA ASSRGLAGVSAQF
TRBJ1-4 TRBV11-2 NA ASSSGQGVTNEKLF
TRBJ2-7 TRBV4-1 few ASSQATSGFYEQY
TRBJ2-7 TRBV15 NA ATSRVAGMLIEQY
TRBJ1-2 TRBV6-7 NA ASGWGNYGYT
TRBJ1-3 TRBV2 NA ASAPRGNTIY
TRBJ2-6 TRBV18 NA ASSRTGAGANVLT
TRBJ2-5 TRBV7-2 NA ASSLNSQETQY
TRBJ1-1 TRBV4-3 NA ASSFGTDGEAF
TRBJ1-4 TRBV9 NA ASSAAPHSSEKLF